A selection of T cell receptor beta chains follows, all from one sample in a study of blood T cell repertoires in COVID-19. The data were produced by immunoSEQ multiplex PCR, yet TCRdb's version contains in-frame clones alone and is incomplete. The data show about 240,000 clones, 82% seen once. Sequenced sample: peripheral blood. These receptors came from a woman aged 55-70 years with active or convalescent COVID-19. Both conserved end residues are part of each CDR3. The D gene is left open where the match is weak. Clone size, where shown, is once, few, many, or a class for clones that have expanded.

CDR3 DNA: TGTGCCAGCTCACCACCCATCCGGGAAGGGGCTTTCTTT
CDR3 protein: CASSPPIREGAFF
V gene: TRBV18
J gene: TRBJ1-1
D gene: .
clone size: .

CDR3 DNA: TGTGCCACCCAACGAATCGACAGGGGCACCGGGGAGCTGTTTTTT
CDR3 protein: CATQRIDRGTGELFF
V gene: TRBV6-5
J gene: TRBJ2-2
D gene: TRBD1
clone size: .

CDR3 DNA: TGTGCCTGGAGTCACGGACAGACAAATTCACCCCTCCACTTT
CDR3 protein: CAWSHGQTNSPLHF
V gene: TRBV30
J gene: TRBJ1-6
D gene: .
clone size: .

CDR3 DNA: TGTGCCAGCGAAATCAGCAGGGGGCCAGGGCAGCCCCAGCATTTT
CDR3 protein: CASEISRGPGQPQHF
V gene: TRBV6-5
J gene: TRBJ1-5
D gene: TRBD1
clone size: few

CDR3 DNA: TGTGCCAGCAGCTTAGCGAGTGCAGGGCCCTACACCTTC
CDR3 protein: CASSLASAGPYTF
V gene: TRBV7-2
J gene: TRBJ1-2
D gene: .
clone size: .

CDR3 DNA: TGTGCCAGCAGTTACCCGGGACTAGCAGCCTACGAGCAGTACTTC
CDR3 protein: CASSYPGLAAYEQYF
V gene: TRBV6-2/TRBV6-3
J gene: TRBJ2-7
D gene: TRBD2
clone size: .

CDR3 DNA: TGTGCCAGCAGTTACGAGTTTGGGACACCATTCCATGGCTACACCTTC
CDR3 protein: CASSYEFGTPFHGYTF
V gene: TRBV6-5
J gene: TRBJ1-2
D gene: .
clone size: .

CDR3 DNA: TGTGCCAGCAGCTTAGCCCACAGGGAATCACCCCTCCACTTT
CDR3 protein: CASSLAHRESPLHF
V gene: TRBV7-8
J gene: TRBJ1-6
D gene: .
clone size: .

CDR3 DNA: TGTGCCAGCTCACCAAGAGGGCAGGGGGAAGCTTTCTTT
CDR3 protein: CASSPRGQGEAFF
V gene: TRBV18
J gene: TRBJ1-1
D gene: .
clone size: .

CDR3 DNA: TGTGCCTGGAGTCCCCCTCTCGGGGGAATGGCCGGGGAGCTGTTTTTT
CDR3 protein: CAWSPPLGGMAGELFF
V gene: TRBV30
J gene: TRBJ2-2
D gene: .
clone size: once

CDR3 DNA: TGTGCCTGGAGTGTACAGGCAGGTGGCTACACCTTC
CDR3 protein: CAWSVQAGGYTF
V gene: TRBV30
J gene: TRBJ1-2
D gene: .
clone size: once

CDR3 DNA: TGTGCCAGCAGTGAAGAGGGTTTTGGTGGCTACACCTTC
CDR3 protein: CASSEEGFGGYTF
V gene: TRBV6-4
J gene: TRBJ1-2
D gene: .
clone size: .

CDR3 DNA: TGTGCCAGCAGCTCAGGGGGCGGAGGAGATACGCAGTATTTT
CDR3 protein: CASSSGGGGDTQYF
V gene: TRBV7-2
J gene: TRBJ2-3
D gene: TRBD1
clone size: .

CDR3 DNA: TGTGCCAGCAGCCCCTACGGGGTCGGACCCTACGAGCAGTACTTC
CDR3 protein: CASSPYGVGPYEQYF
V gene: TRBV6-2/TRBV6-3
J gene: TRBJ2-7
D gene: .
clone size: .

CDR3 DNA: TGTGCTAGTGGTTGGGACAGCTACGAGCAGTACTTC
CDR3 protein: CASGWDSYEQYF
V gene: TRBV12-5
J gene: TRBJ2-7
D gene: TRBD1
clone size: few

CDR3 DNA: TGTGCCAGCAGCTTAGCCACAGGCAGGGGGCGCATCTATGGCTACACCTTC
CDR3 protein: CASSLATGRGRIYGYTF
V gene: TRBV7-9
J gene: TRBJ1-2
D gene: TRBD1
clone size: once

CDR3 DNA: TGCGCCAGCAGCCTCACTATGACAACTAATGAAAAACTGTTTTTT
CDR3 protein: CASSLTMTTNEKLFF
V gene: TRBV5-1
J gene: TRBJ1-4
D gene: .
clone size: .

CDR3 DNA: TGTGCCAGCAGCCTGCTAGGATACCAAGAGACCCAGTACTTC
CDR3 protein: CASSLLGYQETQYF
V gene: TRBV7-2
J gene: TRBJ2-5
D gene: .
clone size: .

CDR3 DNA: TGTGCCAGCGCGTCTAGCGGGACAGATACGCAGTATTTT
CDR3 protein: CASASSGTDTQYF
V gene: TRBV6-5
J gene: TRBJ2-3
D gene: TRBD2
clone size: .

CDR3 DNA: TGTGCCAGCAGCCCTTTACCGGGGGATTACGAGCAGTACTTC
CDR3 protein: CASSPLPGDYEQYF
V gene: TRBV5-5
J gene: TRBJ2-7
D gene: .
clone size: .

CDR3 DNA: TGTGCCAGCAGTTACAGCCCGGGACAGCCTAACTATGGCTACACCTTC
CDR3 protein: CASSYSPGQPNYGYTF
V gene: TRBV6-5
J gene: TRBJ1-2
D gene: TRBD1
clone size: few

CDR3 DNA: TGCAGCGTTGAAGGGTCCTTCGACACATACACTGAAGCTTTCTTT
CDR3 protein: CSVEGSFDTYTEAFF
V gene: TRBV29-1
J gene: TRBJ1-1
D gene: .
clone size: .

CDR3 DNA: TGTGCCAGCAGACAGGATAGCTCTGGAAACACCATATATTTT
CDR3 protein: CASRQDSSGNTIYF
V gene: TRBV6-6
J gene: TRBJ1-3
D gene: .
clone size: many

CDR3 DNA: TGTGCCAGCGGCCCGGACAGGGGAAGAGGCTACACCTTC
CDR3 protein: CASGPDRGRGYTF
V gene: TRBV16
J gene: TRBJ1-2
D gene: TRBD1
clone size: .

CDR3 DNA: TGCGCCAGCAGCCAGTTCCTCTCTCAGCCCCAGCATTTT
CDR3 protein: CASSQFLSQPQHF
V gene: TRBV4-1
J gene: TRBJ1-5
D gene: .
clone size: .

CDR3 DNA: TGTGCCTGGAGTGTAGCGGGGGGCGAAGTCTACGAGCAGTACTTC
CDR3 protein: CAWSVAGGEVYEQYF
V gene: TRBV30
J gene: TRBJ2-7
D gene: TRBD2
clone size: .

CDR3 DNA: TGTGCCAGCGGAGAAGGAACACCGGGGACCGGGGAGCTGTTTTTT
CDR3 protein: CASGEGTPGTGELFF
V gene: TRBV9
J gene: TRBJ2-2
D gene: .
clone size: .

CDR3 DNA: TGTGCCAGCAGCGAATCACAGGGGGCTGCCTACGAGCAGTACTTC
CDR3 protein: CASSESQGAAYEQYF
V gene: TRBV11-2
J gene: TRBJ2-7
D gene: TRBD1
clone size: few

CDR3 DNA: TGTGCCAGCTCACCACTTTCCAGGGGAGGGTCCTACGAGCAGTACTTC
CDR3 protein: CASSPLSRGGSYEQYF
V gene: TRBV18
J gene: TRBJ2-7
D gene: .
clone size: once

CDR3 DNA: TGTGCAAGTCGCGCCCCCCACGCTAGCGGCCCCTACGAGCAGTACTTC
CDR3 protein: CASRAPHASGPYEQYF
V gene: TRBV12-2
J gene: TRBJ2-7
D gene: .
clone size: .

CDR3 DNA: TGCGCCAGCAGCCAAGATCGGGGGGCTAATGAAAAACTGTTTTTT
CDR3 protein: CASSQDRGANEKLFF
V gene: TRBV4-3
J gene: TRBJ1-4
D gene: .
clone size: .

CDR3 DNA: TGCGCCAGCAGCTTGGAGGGGCAGGGGGCAGGCTACACCTTC
CDR3 protein: CASSLEGQGAGYTF
V gene: TRBV5-1
J gene: TRBJ1-2
D gene: TRBD1
clone size: .

CDR3 DNA: TGTGCCAGCAGCGCGGGACAGGGGTTTGGCTACACCTTC
CDR3 protein: CASSAGQGFGYTF
V gene: TRBV9
J gene: TRBJ1-2
D gene: TRBD1
clone size: .